These 23 T cell receptor beta chains came from one sample sequenced in a study of technical replicates of blood from a handful of donors. The repertoire was sequenced with immunoSEQ multiplex PCR; TCRdb's copy has only in-frame clones and lacks some. The data show 80,000 to 90,000 clones, about 95% seen once. The sequenced material came from T cells isolated from PBMCs. These receptors came from a human donor in good health.

The chain combines TRBV5-6 with TRBJ2-3, with TRBD1 identical over 10 bases. V shed 7 bases and J 3 bases; nucleotides not matched to a gene: 2. This CDR3 has 13 residues. From germline, CDR1 is SGHDT and CDR2 YYEEEE. DNA for the CDR3: TGTGCCAGCGTGGGACAGGGGACAGATACGCAGTATTTT. It encodes CASVGQGTDTQYF. The complete variable domain, with remaining parts taken from reference TRBV5-6 and TRBJ2-3, reads DAGVTQSPTHLIKTRGQQVTLRCSPKSGHDTVSWYQQALGQGPQFIFQYYEEEERQRGNFPDRFSGHQFPNYSSELNVNALLLGDSALYLCASVGQGTDTQYFGPGTRLTVL.

The chain uses TRBV10-2 and TRBJ2-1; 9 nucleotides agree with TRBD2. The ends lost 7 bases at V and 13 bases at J; junction bases unmatched: 8. This CDR3 region has 12 residues. CDR1 and CDR2 (germline): WSHSY, SAAADI. The CDR3 is CASTPTSGEQFF. CDR3 in DNA: TGCGCCAGCACGCCGACTAGCGGTGAACAGTTCTTC.

The rearrangement uses TRBV9 and TRBJ1-1; TRBD1 might be the D (5 bases). This CDR3 region has 13 residues. Germline lookup yields CDR1 SGDLS and CDR2 YYNGEE. Deletions cut 3 bases from V and 6 bases from J, with 12 bases between. The CDR3 region has the DNA TGTGCCAGCAGCGCGGGGAGGGGCGCTGAAGCTTTCTTT. Translated: CASSAGRGAEAFF.

The chain joins TRBV7-3 to TRBJ1-1; 7 nucleotides line up with TRBD1. CDR3 length: 17 residues. The V gene's germline CDR1 is SGHTA and CDR2 FQGTGA. J gave up 2 bases and V 5 bases, and 14 bases lay outside the gene matches. This CDR3 is CASSPQTLDRPNTEAFF. The CDR3 nucleotides are TGTGCCAGCAGCCCTCAGACTCTGGACAGGCCCAACACTGAAGCTTTCTTT.

J is TRBJ2-1 and V is TRBV5-6, with 13 bases aligning to TRBD2. CDR3 size: 15 residues. V was pared by 4 bases and J by 9 bases, with 7 bases of the junction left unmatched. From germline, CDR1 is SGHDT and CDR2 YYEEEE. The DNA of the CDR3 is TGTGCCAGCAGCCCTGGACTAGCGGGAGTGAGTGAGCAGTTCTTC. Its translation: CASSPGLAGVSEQFF.

The chain joins TRBV30 to TRBJ1-1, with D perhaps matching TRBD1 (6 bases). Germline CDR1 is GTSNPN and CDR2 is SVGIG (reference sequence). With 2 bases removed from V and 2 bases from J, the gap between germline ends came to 9 bases. The length of the CDR3 is 13 residues. DNA for the CDR3: TGTGCCTGGAGTAGGGGGTTAAACACTGAAGCTTTCTTT. Its translation is CAWSRGLNTEAFF.

This rearrangement joins TRBV7-9 to TRBJ2-2; no reliable D call. V lost 3 bases and J 0 bases, leaving 14 bases between the germline ends. The CDR3 spans 17 residues. Germline V gene data show CDR1 as SEHNR and CDR2 as FQNEAQ (reference sequence). CDR3 DNA sequence: TGTGCCAGCAGCTTCTATGTAGGAGTGTCGAACACCGGGGAGCTGTTTTTT. It specifies CASSFYVGVSNTGELFF. Filled out from reference TRBV7-9 and TRBJ2-2, the complete variable domain reads DTGVSQNPRHKITKRGQNVTFRCDPISEHNRLYWYRQTLGQGPEFLTYFQNEAQLEKSRLLSDRFSAERPKGSFSTLEIQRTEQGDSAMYLCASSFYVGVSNTGELFFGEGSRLTVL.

This clone was recorded only once. This chain connects TRBV6-5 to TRBJ2-3; 9 bases align to TRBD1. Germline trimming cut 4 bases from V and 2 bases from J; bases unmatched to any gene: 1. The germline V gene has CDR1 MNHEY and CDR2 SVGAGI. CDR3 length equals 14 residues. CDR3 DNA sequence: TGTGCCAGCAGTTGGGACAGGGCCACAGATACGCAGTATTTT. It specifies CASSWDRATDTQYF.

This chain joins TRBV15 and TRBJ1-5; unclear D gene. The CDR3 length is 12 residues. CDR1 is LNHNV and CDR2 is YYDKDF in the germline V gene (reference sequence). V lost 5 bases, J lost 4 bases, and 6 bases lay in between. This CDR3 is CATSALNQPQHF. As DNA, the CDR3 is TGTGCCACCAGCGCGTTGAATCAGCCCCAGCATTTT. The complete variable domain, with remaining parts taken from reference TRBV15 and TRBJ1-5, reads DAMVIQNPRYQVTQFGKPVTLSCSQTLNHNVMYWYQQKSSQAPKLLFHYYDKDFNNEADTPDNFQSRRPNTSFCFLDIRSPGLGDTAMYLCATSALNQPQHFGDGTRLSIL.

V gene TRBV19 combines with J gene TRBJ1-1; the match to TRBD1 covers 8 bases. The germline V gene encodes CDR1 LNHDA and CDR2 SQIVND (reference sequence). V shed 5 bases and J 1 base; nucleotides not matched to a gene: 6. CDR3 length equals 15 residues. CDR3 DNA sequence: TGTGCCAGTAGTTGGATTCAGGGGGCGAACACTGAAGCTTTCTTT. Encoded protein: CASSWIQGANTEAFF.

The chain recombines TRBV5-6 with TRBJ2-5, with a tentative D call TRBD2 (7 bases). Germline V lookup: CDR1 SGHDT, CDR2 YYEEEE. Trimming removed 3 bases from V and 4 bases from J, with 22 bases in between. CDR3 length: 17 amino acids. The CDR3 bases are TGTGCCAGCAGCTGGGACTTACTAGAGGGGGGGTCAGAGACCCAGTACTTC. Translated, it gives CASSWDLLEGGSETQYF.

The chain employs TRBV7-9 and TRBJ2-1; perhaps TRBD2 as D (6 bases). Germline assignment: CDR1 SEHNR and CDR2 FQNEAQ (reference sequence). The CDR3 consists of 15 residues. Trimming pared 2 bases from V and 7 bases from J, leaving 15 bases between. In DNA, the CDR3 is TGTGCCAGCAGCTTAACCGGGAGTGAGGTGAATGAGCAGTTCTTC. Translated: CASSLTGSEVNEQFF.

This clone is a singleton in its sample. V gene TRBV15 combines with J gene TRBJ1-2, with no clear D. CDR3 length: 15 residues. The germline CDR1 and CDR2 sequences are LNHNV and YYDKDF (reference sequence). The germline V and J ends were trimmed by 0 bases and 3 bases, with 11 bases remaining between them. The CDR3 is CATSRETSPHYGYTF. CDR3 nucleotide sequence: TGTGCCACCAGCAGAGAAACCAGTCCTCACTATGGCTACACCTTC.

V and J are TRBV11-3 and TRBJ2-1; TRBD2 matches 9 bases. The CDR3 contains 16 residues. CDR1 is SGHNT and CDR2 is YENEEA in the germline V gene. Trimming took 6 bases from V and 4 from J; bases not matched to a gene: 10. The CDR3 DNA reads TGTGCCAGCAGGCCCCAAGCGGGGGGCGGATACAATGAGCAGTTCTTC. Its protein is CASRPQAGGGYNEQFF.

The rearrangement joins TRBV2 to TRBJ1-1, with D perhaps TRBD1 (5 bases). This CDR3 is built from 16 residues. Per the germline V gene, CDR1 is SNHLY and CDR2 is FYNNEI. Deletions cut 8 bases from V and 5 bases from J, with 24 bases between. The CDR3 loop is CASDRFLGRESTEAFF. In DNA form, the CDR3 reads TGTGCCAGCGACCGGTTCCTTGGCAGGGAAAGTACTGAAGCTTTCTTT.

V gene TRBV25-1 combines with J gene TRBJ2-2; TRBD1 aligns across 11 bases. Germline CDR1 is MGHDK and CDR2 is SYGVNS. The trim removed 1 base at V and 3 bases at J, leaving 4 bases unmatched. The CDR3 loop spans 17 amino acids. The CDR3, as DNA: TGTGCCAGCAGTGAATCGCCGGGACAGGGGGACACCGGGGAGCTGTTTTTT. It yields the protein CASSESPGQGDTGELFF. Looking up the rest from reference TRBV25-1 and TRBJ2-2 gives the full variable domain: EADIYQTPRYLVIGTGKKITLECSQTMGHDKMYWYQQDPGMELHLIHYSYGVNSTEKGDLSSESTVSRIRTEHFPLTLESARPSHTSQYLCASSESPGQGDTGELFFGEGSRLTVL.

Comments on this clone: The junction shows a germline mismatch at one end, possibly a read error. This sequence joins TRBV2 and TRBJ2-1; 7 positions agree with TRBD2. CDR1 SNHLY and CDR2 FYNNEI come from the germline V gene. The CDR3 covers 14 residues. CDR3 amino acids: CASREGLADNEQFF. CDR3 DNA: TGTGCCAGCAGGGAAGGGCTAGCGGACAATGAGCAGTTCTTC.

The chain is built from TRBV4-2 and TRBJ2-3, with 8 bases aligning to TRBD2. V shed 0 bases and J 3 bases; nucleotides not matched to a gene: 11. Germline values: CDR1 LGHNA, CDR2 YNFKEQ. This CDR3 region has 18 residues. Here the CDR3 DNA reads TGTGCCAGCAGCCAAGAAATCAGAATAGCGGGATATACAGATACGCAGTATTTT. This translates into CASSQEIRIAGYTDTQYF.

CDR3 loop: CASSEGTHITDTQYF. CDR3 bases: TGTGCCAGCAGTGAGGGGACTCACATCACAGATACGCAGTATTTT. V is TRBV2 and J is TRBJ2-3, with D possibly TRBD2 on 6 matching bases. CDR1 is SNHLY, CDR2 FYNNEI, per germline. V shed 3 bases and J shed 2 bases, with 12 bases lying between them. The CDR3 spans 15 residues. Drawing the rest from reference TRBV2 and TRBJ2-3, the complete variable domain is EPEVTQTPSHQVTQMGQEVILRCVPISNHLYFYWYRQILGQKVEFLVSFYNNEISEKSEIFDDQFSVERPDGSNFTLKIRSTKLEDSAMYFCASSEGTHITDTQYFGPGTRLTVL.

The chain employs TRBV4-1 and TRBJ1-1; 10 positions agree with TRBD1. This CDR3 is built from 15 residues. After removal of 0 bases from V and 7 bases from J, the junction contained 5 bases not matched to a gene. CDR1 is MGHRA and CDR2 is YSYEKL in the germline V gene. The CDR3 bases are TGCGCCAGCAGCCAAGATCGGACAGGGGGGGGTGAAGCTTTCTTT. Its protein product is CASSQDRTGGGEAFF.

The rearrangement uses TRBV6-5 and TRBJ2-1, with D unclear. CDR3 size: 15 residues. With 4 bases removed from V and 0 bases from J, the gap between germline ends came to 10 bases. CDR1 MNHEY and CDR2 SVGAGI come from the germline V gene. The CDR3 nucleotides are TGTGCCAGCAGTTTCACGGGTAGCTCCTACAATGAGCAGTTCTTC. Protein sequence: CASSFTGSSYNEQFF.

V usage is TRBV6-6 and J usage is TRBJ2-1, with TRBD2 identical over 7 bases. Germline loops: CDR1 MNHNY, CDR2 SVGAGI (reference sequence). The CDR3 is 15 residues long. Unmatched junction bases numbered 5, after V lost 4 bases and J lost 2 bases. For the CDR3, the DNA is TGTGCCAGCAGTTTCGGACTAGTCACCTACAATGAGCAGTTCTTC. Translation: CASSFGLVTYNEQFF.

This chain connects TRBV15 to TRBJ1-4; TRBD1 aligns across 7 bases. Germline V gene sequence: CDR1 LNHNV, CDR2 YYDKDF (reference sequence). V gave up 8 bases and J gave up 2 bases; unmatched junction bases: 2. There are 13 residues in the CDR3. The CDR3 DNA sequence: TGTGCCACCGAACAGGGGACTAATGAAAAACTGTTTTTT. Translation gives CATEQGTNEKLFF.